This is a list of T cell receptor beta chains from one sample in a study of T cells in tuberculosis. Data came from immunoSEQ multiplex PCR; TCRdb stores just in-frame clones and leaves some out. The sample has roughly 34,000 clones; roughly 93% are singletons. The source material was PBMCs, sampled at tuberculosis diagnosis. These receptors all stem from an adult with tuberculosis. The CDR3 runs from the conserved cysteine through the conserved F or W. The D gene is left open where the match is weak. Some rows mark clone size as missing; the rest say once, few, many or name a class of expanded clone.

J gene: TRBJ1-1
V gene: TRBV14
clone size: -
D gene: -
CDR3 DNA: TGTGCCAGCAGCCCACCGGGACACCAGAACACTGAAGCTTTCTTT
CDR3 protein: CASSPPGHQNTEAFF

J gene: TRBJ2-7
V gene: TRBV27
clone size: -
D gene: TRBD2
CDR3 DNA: TGTGCCAGCAAGGTGGGAGCTAGCGGGACCTACGAGCAGTACTTC
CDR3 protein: CASKVGASGTYEQYF

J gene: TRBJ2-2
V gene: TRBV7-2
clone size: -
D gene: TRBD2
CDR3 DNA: TGTGCCAGCAGCTTAGCCCCCCGGACTAGCGGGATCGGCGGGCACGGGGAGCTGTTTTTT
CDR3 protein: CASSLAPRTSGIGGHGELFF

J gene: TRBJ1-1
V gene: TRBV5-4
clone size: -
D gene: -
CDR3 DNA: TGTGCCAGCAGCTTGTACACAGGGAACACTGAAGCTTTCTTT
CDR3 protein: CASSLYTGNTEAFF

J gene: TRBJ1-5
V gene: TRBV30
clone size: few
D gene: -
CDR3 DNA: TGTGCCTGGAGTGTACAGGGAAATCAGCCCCAGCATTTT
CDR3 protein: CAWSVQGNQPQHF

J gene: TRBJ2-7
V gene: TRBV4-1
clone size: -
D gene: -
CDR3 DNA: TGCGCCAGCAGCCTTCAGGTCCCGGGGGAGCAGTACTTC
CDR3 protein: CASSLQVPGEQYF

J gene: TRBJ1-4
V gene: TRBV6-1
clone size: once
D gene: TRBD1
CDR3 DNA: TGTGCCAGCAGTGGTGCCCAGGGGGATGAAAAACTGTTTTTT
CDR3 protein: CASSGAQGDEKLFF

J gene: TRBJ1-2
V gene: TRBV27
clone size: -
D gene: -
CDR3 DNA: TGTGCCAGCAGTTTAAGGAGGGGACTCTATGGCTACACCTTC
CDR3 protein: CASSLRRGLYGYTF

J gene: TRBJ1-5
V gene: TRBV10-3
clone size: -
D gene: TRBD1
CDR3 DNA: TGTGCCATCAGTGAGTCGGTACAGGGGCTTCCAAGCAATCAGCCCCAGCATTTT
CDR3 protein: CAISESVQGLPSNQPQHF

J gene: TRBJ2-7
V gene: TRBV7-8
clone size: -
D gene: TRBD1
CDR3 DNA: TGTGCCAGCAGCGTGGGACAGCAGTACGAGCAGTACTTC
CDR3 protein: CASSVGQQYEQYF

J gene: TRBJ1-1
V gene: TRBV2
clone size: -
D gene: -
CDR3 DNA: TGTGCCAGCGGACTACAGCGGAACACTGAAGCTTTCTTT
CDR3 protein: CASGLQRNTEAFF

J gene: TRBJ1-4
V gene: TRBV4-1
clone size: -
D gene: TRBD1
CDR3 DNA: TGCGCCAGCAGCCCATGGACAGGGCGAAGTGAAAAACTGTTTTTT
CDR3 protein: CASSPWTGRSEKLFF

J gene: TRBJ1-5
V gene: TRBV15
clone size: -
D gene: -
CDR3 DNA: TGTGCCACCGGCGGGGCCCCTAATCAGCCCCAGCATTTT
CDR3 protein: CATGGAPNQPQHF

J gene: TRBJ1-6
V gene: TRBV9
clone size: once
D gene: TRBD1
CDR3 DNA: TGTGCCAGCAGCCCGCGGACAGGCCTGAATTCACCCCTCCACTTT
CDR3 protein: CASSPRTGLNSPLHF

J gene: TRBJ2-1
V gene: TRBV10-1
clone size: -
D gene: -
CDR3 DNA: TGCGCCAGCAGCCCCCTCGGAGCGAATGAGCAGTTCTTC
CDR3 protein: CASSPLGANEQFF

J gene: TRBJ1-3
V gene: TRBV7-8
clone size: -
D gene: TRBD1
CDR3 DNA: TGTGCCAGCAGCCCCTTAGGGGGCGTAACAACTGGAAACACCATATATTTT
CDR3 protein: CASSPLGGVTTGNTIYF

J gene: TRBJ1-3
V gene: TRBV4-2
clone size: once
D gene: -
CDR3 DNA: TGTGCCAGCAGCGGAGGGGTCTCTGGAAACACCATATATTTT
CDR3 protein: CASSGGVSGNTIYF

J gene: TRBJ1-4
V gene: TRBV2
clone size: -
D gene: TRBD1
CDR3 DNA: TGTGCCAGCCGAGGGACAGGGGGTGAAAAACTGTTTTTT
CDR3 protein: CASRGTGGEKLFF

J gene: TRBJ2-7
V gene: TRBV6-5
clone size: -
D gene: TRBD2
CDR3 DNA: TGTGCCAGCAGTTATCTAGCGGGAGGGCCTTACGAGCAGTACTTC
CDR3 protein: CASSYLAGGPYEQYF

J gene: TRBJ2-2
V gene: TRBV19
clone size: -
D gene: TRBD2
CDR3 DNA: TGTGCCAGTAGTATAGTCCCTCTAGCGGGGGGCACCGGGGAGCTGTTTTTT
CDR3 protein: CASSIVPLAGGTGELFF

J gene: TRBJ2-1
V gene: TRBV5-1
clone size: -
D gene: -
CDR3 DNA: TGCGCCAGCAGCTTGGGTGACGGAAGGAGCTACAATGAGCAGTTCTTC
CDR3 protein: CASSLGDGRSYNEQFF

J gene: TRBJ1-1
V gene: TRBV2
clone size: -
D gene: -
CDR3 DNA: TGTGCCAGCAGCAGCAAAAGACTTGGCGGGGGAACTGAAGCTTTCTTT
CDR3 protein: CASSSKRLGGGTEAFF

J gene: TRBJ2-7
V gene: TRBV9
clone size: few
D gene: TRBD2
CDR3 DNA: TGTGCCAGCAGCGTAAGCGGGAGAGAATACGAGCAGTACTTC
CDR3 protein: CASSVSGREYEQYF

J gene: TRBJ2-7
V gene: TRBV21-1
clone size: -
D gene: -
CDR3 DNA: TGTGCCAGCAGCAACCCTAGCGGGATCACCTACGAGCAGTACTTC
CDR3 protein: CASSNPSGITYEQYF

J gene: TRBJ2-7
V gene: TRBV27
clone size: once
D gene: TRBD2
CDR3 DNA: TGTGCCAGCAGCTCGGGACTAGCGACCTACGAGCAGTACTTC
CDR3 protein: CASSSGLATYEQYF

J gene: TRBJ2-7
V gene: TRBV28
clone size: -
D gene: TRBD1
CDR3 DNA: TGTGCCAGCAGTATCCGAAACAGGGGGAACGCCGAGCAGTACTTC
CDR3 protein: CASSIRNRGNAEQYF

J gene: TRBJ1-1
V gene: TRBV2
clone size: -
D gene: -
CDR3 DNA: TGTGCCAGCAGCACCTGGGGGCGAGGCCTTAACACTGAAGCTTTCTTT
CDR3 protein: CASSTWGRGLNTEAFF

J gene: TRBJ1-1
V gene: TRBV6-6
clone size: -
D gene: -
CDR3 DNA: TGTGCCGGAGGGGTGGTGGCGAACACTGAAGCTTTCTTT
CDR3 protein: CAGGVVANTEAFF

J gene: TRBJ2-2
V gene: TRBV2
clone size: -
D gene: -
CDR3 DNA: TGTGCCAGCAGTGAAGGGAGAATAAGAAACACCGGGGAGCTGTTTTTT
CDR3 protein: CASSEGRIRNTGELFF

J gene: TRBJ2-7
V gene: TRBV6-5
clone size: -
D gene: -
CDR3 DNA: TGTGCCAGCAGTTACTCGGCAGATACGACCTACGAGCAGTACTTC
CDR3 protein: CASSYSADTTYEQYF

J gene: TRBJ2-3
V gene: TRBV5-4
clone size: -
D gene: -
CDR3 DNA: TGTGCCAGCAGCCAGGGTAACACAGATACGCAGTATTTT
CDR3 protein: CASSQGNTDTQYF

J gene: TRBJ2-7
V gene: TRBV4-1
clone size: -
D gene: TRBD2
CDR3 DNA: TGCGCCAGCAGCCAAGAAGCGGGACGCGATAGAGGCGAGCAGTACTTC
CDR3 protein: CASSQEAGRDRGEQYF

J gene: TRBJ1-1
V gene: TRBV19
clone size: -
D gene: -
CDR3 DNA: TGTGCCAGTACCTATGGGGCAGGGGTGAACACTGAAGCTTTCTTT
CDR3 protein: CASTYGAGVNTEAFF

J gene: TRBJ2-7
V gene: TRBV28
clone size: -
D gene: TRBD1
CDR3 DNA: TGTGCCAGCAGTTTATTCGGGCAGGGGGCCTACGAGCAGTACTTC
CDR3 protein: CASSLFGQGAYEQYF

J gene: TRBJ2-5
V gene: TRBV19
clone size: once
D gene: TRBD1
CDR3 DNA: TGTGCCAGTATGGGGTCTGGACAGGGCGAGGAGACCCAGTACTTC
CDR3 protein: CASMGSGQGEETQYF

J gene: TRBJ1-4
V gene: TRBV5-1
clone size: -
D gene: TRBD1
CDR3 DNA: TGCGCCAGCAGCCCCAACGGTCGGACAGGGACTAATGAAAAACTGTTTTTT
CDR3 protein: CASSPNGRTGTNEKLFF

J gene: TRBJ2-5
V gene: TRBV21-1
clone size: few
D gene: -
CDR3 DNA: TGTGCCAGCACTCAGGAGACCCAGTACTTC
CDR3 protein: CASTQETQYF

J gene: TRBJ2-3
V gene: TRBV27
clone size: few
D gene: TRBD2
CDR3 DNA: TGTGCCAGCAGTTTATCCCCGGGGGGGGGAGATACGCAGTATTTT
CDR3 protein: CASSLSPGGGDTQYF

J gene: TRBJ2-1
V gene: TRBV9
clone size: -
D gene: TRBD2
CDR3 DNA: TGTGCCTCCCAGGGACTAGCGCGTGAGCAGTTCTTC
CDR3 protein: CASQGLAREQFF

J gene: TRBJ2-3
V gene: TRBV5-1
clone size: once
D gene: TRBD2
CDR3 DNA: TGCGCCAGCAGTCCCCGGCTAGCGGAGATCACAGATACGCAGTATTTT
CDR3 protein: CASSPRLAEITDTQYF